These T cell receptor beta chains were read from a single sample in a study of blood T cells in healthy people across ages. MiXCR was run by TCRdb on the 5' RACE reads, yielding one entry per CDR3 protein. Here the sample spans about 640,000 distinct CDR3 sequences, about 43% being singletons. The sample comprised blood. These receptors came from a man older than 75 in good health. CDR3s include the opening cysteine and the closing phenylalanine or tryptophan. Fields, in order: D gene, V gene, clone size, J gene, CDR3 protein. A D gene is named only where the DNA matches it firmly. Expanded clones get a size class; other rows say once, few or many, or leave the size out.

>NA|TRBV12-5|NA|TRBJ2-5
CASGPSGLSGQETQYF
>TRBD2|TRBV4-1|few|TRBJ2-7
CASSQEGGGRGRYNEQYF
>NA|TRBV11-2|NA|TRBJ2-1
CASSSYGNEQFF
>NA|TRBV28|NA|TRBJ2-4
CASSLAATGIREQYF
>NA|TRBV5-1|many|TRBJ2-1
CASSLKGPIGSSYNEQFF
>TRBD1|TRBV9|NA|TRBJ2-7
CASSVAGGPYNEQYF
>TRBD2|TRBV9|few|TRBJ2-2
CASSVVPSGNTGELFF
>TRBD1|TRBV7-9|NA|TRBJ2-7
CASSKQGYNEQYF
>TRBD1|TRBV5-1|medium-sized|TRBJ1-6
CASSLGQGNSPLHF
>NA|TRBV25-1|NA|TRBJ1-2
CASSTRNYGYTF
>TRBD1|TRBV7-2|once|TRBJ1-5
CASSLPTGRRNQPQHF
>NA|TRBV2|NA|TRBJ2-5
CASSGQHVQYF
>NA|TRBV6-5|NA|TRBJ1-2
CASRYSNSGYTF
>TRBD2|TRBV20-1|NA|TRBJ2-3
CSAGTSGDTQYF
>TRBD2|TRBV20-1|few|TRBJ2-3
CSARGLAGIADTQYF
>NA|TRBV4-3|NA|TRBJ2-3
CASSQVGLDVQYF
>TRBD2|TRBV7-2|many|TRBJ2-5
CASSQSGGVRETQYF
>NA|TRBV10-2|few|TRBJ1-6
CATSRVGSSYNSPLHF
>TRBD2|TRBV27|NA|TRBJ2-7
CASSLTSSTGRAGGEQYF
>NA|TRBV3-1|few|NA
CASSQDSGPTGLETQYF
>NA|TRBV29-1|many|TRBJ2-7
CSAAGPTVGSYEQYF
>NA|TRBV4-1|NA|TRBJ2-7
CASTLQVVGEQYF
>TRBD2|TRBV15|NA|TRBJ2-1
CATSRELGPGGPLNEQFF
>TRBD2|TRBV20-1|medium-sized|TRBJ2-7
CSALAGASSYEQYF
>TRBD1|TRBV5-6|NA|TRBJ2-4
CASSSQRQGFKNIQYF
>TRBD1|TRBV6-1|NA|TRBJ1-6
CASRGDSNSPLHF
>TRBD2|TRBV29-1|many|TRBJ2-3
CSVLGREGRSTDTQYF
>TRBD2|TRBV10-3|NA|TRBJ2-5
CAISETSGGEQYF
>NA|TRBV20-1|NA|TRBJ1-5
CSAEPGGNQPQHF
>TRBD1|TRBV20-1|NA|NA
CGALRTGTYEQYF
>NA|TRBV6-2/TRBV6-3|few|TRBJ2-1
CASKSRTGNEQFF
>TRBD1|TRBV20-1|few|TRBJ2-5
CSARPSVTGETQYF
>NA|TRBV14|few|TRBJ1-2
CASSQEDRGTLYGYTF
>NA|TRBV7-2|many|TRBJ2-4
CASSLAGVGTKNIQYF
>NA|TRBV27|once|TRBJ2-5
CASTKLGGERGTQYF
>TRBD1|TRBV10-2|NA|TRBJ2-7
CASSPGQVKLYEQYF
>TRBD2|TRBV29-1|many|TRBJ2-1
CSVAPLSGGVSNEQFF
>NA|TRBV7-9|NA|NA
CASSSARVLYEQYF
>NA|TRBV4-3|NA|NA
CASTQDSPRHNEQYF
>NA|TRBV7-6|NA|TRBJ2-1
CASSLATRGRTGLTNEQFF